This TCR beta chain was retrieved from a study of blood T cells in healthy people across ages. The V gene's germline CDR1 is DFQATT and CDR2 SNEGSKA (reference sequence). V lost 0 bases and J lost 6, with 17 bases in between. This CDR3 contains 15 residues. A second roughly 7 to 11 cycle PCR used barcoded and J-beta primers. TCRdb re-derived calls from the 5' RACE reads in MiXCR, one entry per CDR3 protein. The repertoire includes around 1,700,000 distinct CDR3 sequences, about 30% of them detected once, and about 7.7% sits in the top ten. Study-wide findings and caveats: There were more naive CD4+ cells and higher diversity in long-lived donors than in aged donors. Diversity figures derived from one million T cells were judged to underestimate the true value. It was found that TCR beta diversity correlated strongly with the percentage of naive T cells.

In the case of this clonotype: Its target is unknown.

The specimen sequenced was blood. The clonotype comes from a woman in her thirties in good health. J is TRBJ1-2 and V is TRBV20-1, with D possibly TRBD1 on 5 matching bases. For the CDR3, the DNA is TGCAGTGCTAGAGAAACGCGTCAGGGCTACCATGGCTACACCTTC. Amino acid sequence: CSARETRQGYHGYTF.